This T cell receptor beta chain derives from a study of control samples from healthy donors and cancer patients. The germline V and J ends were trimmed by 7 bases and 3 bases, with 15 bases remaining between them. Germline CDR1 is SNHLY and CDR2 is FYNNEI. The CDR3 sequence is 14 residues long. Clones were sequenced by immunoSEQ multiplex PCR, and TCRdb holds only the in-frame ones, with some missing. The repertoire has more than 110,000 clones, more than 85% of them found once; the top ten carry around 8.2%. Input material: blood. This TCR was recovered from a woman between 25 and 40 years old in good health. This chain links TRBV2 with TRBJ1-2; possible D gene TRBD1, 5 bases. The CDR3 reads CASTGTRADYGYTF. In DNA, the CDR3 is TGTGCCAGCACTGGGACCCGTGCGGACTATGGCTACACCTTC.